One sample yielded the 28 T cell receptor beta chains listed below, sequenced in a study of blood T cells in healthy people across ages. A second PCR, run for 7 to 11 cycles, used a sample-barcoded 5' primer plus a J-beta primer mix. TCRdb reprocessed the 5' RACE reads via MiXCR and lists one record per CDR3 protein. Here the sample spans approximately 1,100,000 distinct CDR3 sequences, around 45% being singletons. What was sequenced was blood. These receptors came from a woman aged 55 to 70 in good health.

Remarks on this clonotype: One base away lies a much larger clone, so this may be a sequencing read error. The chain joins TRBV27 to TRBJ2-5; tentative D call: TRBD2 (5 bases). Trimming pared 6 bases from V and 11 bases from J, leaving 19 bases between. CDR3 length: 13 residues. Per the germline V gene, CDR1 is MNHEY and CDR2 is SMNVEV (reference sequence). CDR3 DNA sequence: TGTGCCAGCAGAACTAGTAATACAATGAGGCAGTACTTC. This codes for CASRTSNTMRQYF.

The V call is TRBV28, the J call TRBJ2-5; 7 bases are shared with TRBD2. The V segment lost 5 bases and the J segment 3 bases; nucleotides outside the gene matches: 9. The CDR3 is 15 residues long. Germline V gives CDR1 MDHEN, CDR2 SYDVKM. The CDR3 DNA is TGTGCCAGCAGTGGGGGGGATCAAACAAAAGAGACCCAGTACTTC. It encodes CASSGGDQTKETQYF.

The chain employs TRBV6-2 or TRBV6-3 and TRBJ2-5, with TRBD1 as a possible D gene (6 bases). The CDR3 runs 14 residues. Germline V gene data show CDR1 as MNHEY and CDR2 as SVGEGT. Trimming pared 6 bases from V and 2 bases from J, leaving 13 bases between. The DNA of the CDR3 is TGTGCCAGCAGCTATAACAGGGATCAAGAGACCCAGTACTTC. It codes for CASSYNRDQETQYF.

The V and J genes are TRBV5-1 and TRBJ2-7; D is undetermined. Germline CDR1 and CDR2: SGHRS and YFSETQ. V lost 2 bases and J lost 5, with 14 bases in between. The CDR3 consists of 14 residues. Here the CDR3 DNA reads TGCGCCAGCAGCTTAGAGGCACGAGTGGACGAGCAGTACTTC. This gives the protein CASSLEARVDEQYF.

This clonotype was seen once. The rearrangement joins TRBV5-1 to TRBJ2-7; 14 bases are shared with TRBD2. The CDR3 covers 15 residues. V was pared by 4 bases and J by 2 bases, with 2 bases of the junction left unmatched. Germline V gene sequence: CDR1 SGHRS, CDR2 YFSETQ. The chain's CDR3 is CASSETSGGAYEQYF. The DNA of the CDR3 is TGCGCCAGCAGCGAGACTAGCGGGGGGGCCTACGAGCAGTACTTC.

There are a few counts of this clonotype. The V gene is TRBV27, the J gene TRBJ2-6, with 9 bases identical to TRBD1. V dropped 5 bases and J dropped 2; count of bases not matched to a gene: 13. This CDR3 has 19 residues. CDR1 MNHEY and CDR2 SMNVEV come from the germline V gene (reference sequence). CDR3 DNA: TGTGCCAGCAGTCCCCTACCGGGACAGGGTGGGACTGGGGCCAACGTCCTGACTTTC. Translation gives CASSPLPGQGGTGANVLTF.

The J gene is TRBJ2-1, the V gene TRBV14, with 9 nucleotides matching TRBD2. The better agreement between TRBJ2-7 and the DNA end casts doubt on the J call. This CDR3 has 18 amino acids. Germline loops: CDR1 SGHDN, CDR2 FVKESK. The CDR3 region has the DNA TGTGCCAGCAGCCAAGCTAGATTAGCGGGAGAATCCTACAATGAGCAGTACTTC. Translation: CASSQARLAGESYNEQYF.

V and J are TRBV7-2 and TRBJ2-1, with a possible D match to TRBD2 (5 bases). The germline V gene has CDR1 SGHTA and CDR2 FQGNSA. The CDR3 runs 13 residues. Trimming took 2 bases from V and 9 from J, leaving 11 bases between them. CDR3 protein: CASSLSSNAEQFF. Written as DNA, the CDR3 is TGTGCCAGCAGCTTATCTAGCAATGCTGAGCAGTTCTTC.

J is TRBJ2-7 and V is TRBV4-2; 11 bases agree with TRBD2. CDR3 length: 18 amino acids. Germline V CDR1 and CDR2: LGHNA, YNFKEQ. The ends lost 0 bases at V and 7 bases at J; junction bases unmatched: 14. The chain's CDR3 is CASSQEVASGRRGGEQYF. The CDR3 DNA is TGTGCCAGCAGCCAAGAAGTCGCTAGCGGGAGGAGGGGGGGTGAGCAGTACTTC.

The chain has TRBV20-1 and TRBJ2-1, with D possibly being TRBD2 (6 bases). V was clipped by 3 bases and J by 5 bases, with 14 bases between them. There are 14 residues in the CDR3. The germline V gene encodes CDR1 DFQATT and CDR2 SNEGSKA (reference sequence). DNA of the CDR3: TGCAGTGCTAGCATCCCGTTAGCGGACAATGAGCAGTTCTTC. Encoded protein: CSASIPLADNEQFF.

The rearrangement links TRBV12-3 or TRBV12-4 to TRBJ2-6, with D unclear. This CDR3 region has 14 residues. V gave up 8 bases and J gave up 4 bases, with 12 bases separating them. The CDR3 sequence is CASRNTVGANVLTF. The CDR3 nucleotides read TGTGCCAGCCGGAATACAGTCGGGGCCAACGTCCTGACTTTC.

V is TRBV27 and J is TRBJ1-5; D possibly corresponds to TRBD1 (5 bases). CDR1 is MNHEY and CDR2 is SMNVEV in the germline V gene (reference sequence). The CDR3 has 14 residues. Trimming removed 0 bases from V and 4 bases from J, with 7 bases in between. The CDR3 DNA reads TGTGCCAGCAGTTTATCAGGGGCTAATCAGCCCCAGCATTTT. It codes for CASSLSGANQPQHF.

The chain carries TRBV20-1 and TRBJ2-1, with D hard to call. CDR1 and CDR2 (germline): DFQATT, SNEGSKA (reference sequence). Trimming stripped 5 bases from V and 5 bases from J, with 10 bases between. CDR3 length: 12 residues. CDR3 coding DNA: TGCAGTGCTCGGGCCAACCACAATGAGCAGTTCTTC. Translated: CSARANHNEQFF.

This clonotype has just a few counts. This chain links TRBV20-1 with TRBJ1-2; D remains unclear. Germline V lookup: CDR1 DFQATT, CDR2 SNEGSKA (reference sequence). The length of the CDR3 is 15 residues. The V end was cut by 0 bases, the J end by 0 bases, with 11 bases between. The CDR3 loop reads CSARETGRTNYGYTF. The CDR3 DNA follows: TGCAGTGCTAGAGAAACCGGACGGACTAACTATGGCTACACCTTC.

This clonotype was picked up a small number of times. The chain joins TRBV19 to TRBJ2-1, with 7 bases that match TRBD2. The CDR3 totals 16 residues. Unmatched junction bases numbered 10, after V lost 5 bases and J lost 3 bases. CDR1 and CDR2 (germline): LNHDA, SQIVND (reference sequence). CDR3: CASSEPGRAVYNEQFF. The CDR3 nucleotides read TGTGCCAGTAGTGAACCTGGGAGGGCGGTCTACAATGAGCAGTTCTTC.

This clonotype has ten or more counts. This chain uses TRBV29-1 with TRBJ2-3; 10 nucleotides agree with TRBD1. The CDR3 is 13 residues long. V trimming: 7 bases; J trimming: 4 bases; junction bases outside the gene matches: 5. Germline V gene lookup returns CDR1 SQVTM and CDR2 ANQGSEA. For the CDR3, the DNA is TGCAGCGCAGGACAGGGGGGAGCAGATACGCAGTATTTT. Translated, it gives CSAGQGGADTQYF.

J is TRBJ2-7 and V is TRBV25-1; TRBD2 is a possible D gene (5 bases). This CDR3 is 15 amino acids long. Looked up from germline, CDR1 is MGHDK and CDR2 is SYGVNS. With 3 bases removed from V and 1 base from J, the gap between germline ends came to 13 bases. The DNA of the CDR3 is TGTGCCAGCAGTGACCCAGCGGACGTTTCCTACGAGCAGTACTTC. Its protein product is CASSDPADVSYEQYF.

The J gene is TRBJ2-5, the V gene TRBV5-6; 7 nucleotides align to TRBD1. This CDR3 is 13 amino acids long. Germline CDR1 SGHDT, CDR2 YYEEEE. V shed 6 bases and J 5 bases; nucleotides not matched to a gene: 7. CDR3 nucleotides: TGTGCCAGCATCCAACAGGGGTGGGAGACCCAGTACTTC. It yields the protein CASIQQGWETQYF.

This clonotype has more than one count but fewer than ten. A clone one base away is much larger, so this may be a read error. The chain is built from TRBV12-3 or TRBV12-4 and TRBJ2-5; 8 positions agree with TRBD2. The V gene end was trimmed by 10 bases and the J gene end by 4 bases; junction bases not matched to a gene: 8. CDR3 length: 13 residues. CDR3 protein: CATGRAGVETQYF. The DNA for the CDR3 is TGTGCCACGGGACGAGCGGGAGTAGAGACCCAGTACTTC.

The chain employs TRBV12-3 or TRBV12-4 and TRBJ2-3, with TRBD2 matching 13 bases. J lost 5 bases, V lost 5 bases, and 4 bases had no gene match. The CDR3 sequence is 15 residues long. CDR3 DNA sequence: TGTGCCAGCAGTACGGGACTAGCGGGGCTAGATACGCAGTATTTT. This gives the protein CASSTGLAGLDTQYF.

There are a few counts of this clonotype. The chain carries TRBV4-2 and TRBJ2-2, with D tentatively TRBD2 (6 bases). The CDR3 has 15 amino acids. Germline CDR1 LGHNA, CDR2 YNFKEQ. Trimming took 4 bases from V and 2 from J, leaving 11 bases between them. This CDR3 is CASSPGDTNTGELFF. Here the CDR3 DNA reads TGTGCCAGCAGCCCGGGAGACACAAACACCGGGGAGCTGTTTTTT.

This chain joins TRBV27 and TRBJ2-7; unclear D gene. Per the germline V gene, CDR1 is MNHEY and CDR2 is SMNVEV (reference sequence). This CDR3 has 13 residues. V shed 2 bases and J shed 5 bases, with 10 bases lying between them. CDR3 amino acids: CASSLLGFDEQYF. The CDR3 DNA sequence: TGTGCCAGCAGTTTACTAGGGTTCGACGAGCAGTACTTC.

The CDR3 is CASSYSWTDKETQYF. The CDR3 DNA follows: TGTGCCAGCAGTTACTCGTGGACAGACAAAGAGACCCAGTACTTC. V gene TRBV6-6 combines with J gene TRBJ2-5; a weak D match, TRBD1 (6 bases). The CDR3 totals 15 residues. Germline CDR1 is MNHNY and CDR2 is SVGAGI (reference sequence). With 0 bases removed from V and 3 bases from J, the gap between germline ends came to 11 bases.

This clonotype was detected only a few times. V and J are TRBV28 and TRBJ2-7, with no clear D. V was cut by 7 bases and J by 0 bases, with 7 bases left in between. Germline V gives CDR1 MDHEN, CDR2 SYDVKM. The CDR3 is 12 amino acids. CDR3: CASTESSYEQYF. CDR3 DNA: TGTGCCAGCACTGAGAGCTCCTACGAGCAGTACTTC.

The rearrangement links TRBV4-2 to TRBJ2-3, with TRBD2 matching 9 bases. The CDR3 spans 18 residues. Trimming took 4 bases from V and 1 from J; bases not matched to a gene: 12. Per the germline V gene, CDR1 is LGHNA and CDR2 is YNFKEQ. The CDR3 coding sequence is TGTGCCAGCAGCCCCAGGGCTAGCGGGGCCCTAGGCACAGATACGCAGTATTTT. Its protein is CASSPRASGALGTDTQYF.

CDR3 bases: TGTGCCAGAACGGGACAGAACCAAGAGACCCAGTACTTC. Protein sequence: CARTGQNQETQYF. The chain couples TRBV7-3 to TRBJ2-5; 7 bases map to TRBD1. J was trimmed by 0 bases and V by 9 bases; bases with no gene match: 4. This CDR3 comprises 13 residues. Germline V gene data show CDR1 as SGHTA and CDR2 as FQGTGA.

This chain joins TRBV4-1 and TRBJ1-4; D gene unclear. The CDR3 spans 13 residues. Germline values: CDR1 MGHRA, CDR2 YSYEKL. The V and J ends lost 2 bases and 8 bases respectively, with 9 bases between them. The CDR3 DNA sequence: TGCGCCAGCAGCCAACCCGGGATAGAAAAACTGTTTTTT. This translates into CASSQPGIEKLFF.

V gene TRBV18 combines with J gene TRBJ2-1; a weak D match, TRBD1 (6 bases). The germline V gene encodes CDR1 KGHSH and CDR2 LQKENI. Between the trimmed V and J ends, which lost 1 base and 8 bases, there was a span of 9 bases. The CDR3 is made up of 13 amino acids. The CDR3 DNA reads TGTGCCAGCTCACCACGGGGGCAGGATGAGCAGTTCTTC. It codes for CASSPRGQDEQFF.